Below are 20 T cell receptor beta chains sequenced from a single sample in a study of cytomegalovirus exposure and HLA in healthy donors. PCR amplification relied on 60 Vbeta primers (plus 13 Jbeta primers). The table came from immunoSEQ multiplex PCR; TCRdb's copy has only in-frame clones and leaves some out. The table has about 200,000 clones, 80% to 90% seen once; the top ten hold approximately 0.31%. The sequenced sample was PBMCs. These TCRs come from a woman aged 25 to 39 in good health and CMV-seronegative.

The gene calls are TRBV5-6 and TRBJ2-7, with D perhaps TRBD1 (6 bases). Germline lookup yields CDR1 SGHDT and CDR2 YYEEEE. This CDR3 region has 14 residues. Trimming shortened V by 4 bases and J by 3 bases, and 14 bases separated the two germline ends. The CDR3: CASSPLGAVYEQYF. The CDR3 nucleotides read TGTGCCAGCAGCCCTCTGGGGGCAGTCTACGAGCAGTACTTC.

This chain joins TRBV2 and TRBJ1-2, with D possibly TRBD1 on 6 matching bases. The CDR3 is 13 residues long. Trimming pared 7 bases from V and 8 bases from J, leaving 17 bases between. Germline V gives CDR1 SNHLY, CDR2 FYNNEI. For the CDR3, the DNA is TGTGCCAGCATCGGACAGACAGAGGGGGGCTACACCTTC. Translating gives CASIGQTEGGYTF.

The V call is TRBV4-1, the J call TRBJ2-3, with D maybe TRBD2 (6 bases). V was clipped by 4 bases and J by 2 bases, with 13 bases between them. CDR1 MGHRA and CDR2 YSYEKL come from the germline V gene. The CDR3 is 15 residues long. The CDR3 protein is CASSRSGLLTDTQYF. Here the CDR3 DNA reads TGCGCCAGCAGCCGATCGGGACTCCTCACAGATACGCAGTATTTT.

V gene TRBV5-6 combines with J gene TRBJ2-3; possibly TRBD2 for D (6 bases). V lost 0 bases, J lost 2 bases, and 13 bases lay in between. Germline-derived CDR1 and CDR2 are SGHDT and YYEEEE. This CDR3 has 16 amino acids. The DNA for the CDR3 is TGTGCCAGCAGCTTGGTAGGTAGCGGAACCACAGATACGCAGTATTTT. Translation: CASSLVGSGTTDTQYF.

The chain combines TRBV18 with TRBJ2-7; maybe TRBD1 (6 bases). V shed 3 bases and J shed 5 bases, with 17 bases lying between them. Germline lookup yields CDR1 KGHSH and CDR2 LQKENI. The CDR3 contains 15 residues. In nucleotides, the CDR3 is TGTGCCAGCTCACCCTACCAACAGGGTAACCACGAGCAGTACTTC. Translation gives CASSPYQQGNHEQYF.

The V and J genes are TRBV7-3 and TRBJ2-1, with 7 positions matching TRBD1. CDR3 length: 15 amino acids. V lost 5 bases to trimming and J lost 0 bases; unmatched junction nucleotides: 4. In germline, CDR1 is SGHTA, CDR2 FQGTGA. CDR3 DNA sequence: TGTGCCAGCAGCCCAAACAGGGGCTCCTACAATGAGCAGTTCTTC. This translates into CASSPNRGSYNEQFF.

This clone was observed a single time. One junction end disagrees with the germline gene, perhaps due to a read error. The chain couples TRBV5-1 to TRBJ2-7, with TRBD2 matching 10 bases. In germline, CDR1 is SGHRS, CDR2 YFSETQ. CDR3 length equals 14 residues. The CDR3 region is CASSGGTSVHDQYF. The CDR3 DNA is TGCGCCAGCAGCGGAGGGACTAGCGTCCACGATCAGTACTTC.

The chain joins TRBV5-3 to TRBJ1-5, with no clear D. TRBV5-3 is reported as an ORF; its role is uncertain. The ends were cut back, 4 bases at V and 0 bases at J, with 20 bases in the middle. The CDR3 extends over 18 amino acids. The DNA for the CDR3 is TGTGCCAGAAGCCCCCGTCGTTGGACGGGATATAGCAATCAGCCCCAGCATTTT. Translating gives CARSPRRWTGYSNQPQHF.

The chain recombines TRBV7-9 with TRBJ2-3, with a tentative D call TRBD1 (5 bases). V lost 5 bases and J 3 bases, leaving 21 bases between the germline ends. Germline CDR1 SEHNR, CDR2 FQNEAQ (reference sequence). The CDR3 totals 17 residues. The DNA of the CDR3 is TGTGCCAGCAGCCTGCCATTTAAAGGGGATGGTACAGATACGCAGTATTTT. This encodes CASSLPFKGDGTDTQYF.

The gene calls are TRBV28 and TRBJ2-6; D is perhaps TRBD1 (7 bases). V lost 3 bases, J lost 4 bases, and 16 bases lay in between. This CDR3 has 17 amino acids. The germline V gene has CDR1 MDHEN and CDR2 SYDVKM. The DNA of the CDR3 is TGTGCCAGCAGTTTTCAGGGGGGAACGGGAGGGGCCAACGTCCTGACTTTC. Its translation is CASSFQGGTGGANVLTF. Together with reference TRBV28 and TRBJ2-6, the CDR3 gives the full variable domain: DVKVTQSSRYLVKRTGEKVFLECVQDMDHENMFWYRQDPGLGLRLIYFSYDVKMKEKGDIPEGYSVSREKKERFSLILESASTNQTSMYLCASSFQGGTGGANVLTFGAGSRLTVL.

This chain links TRBV6-1 with TRBJ2-7; D possibly corresponds to TRBD1 (6 bases). The CDR3 length is 13 residues. Trimming took 4 bases from V and 2 from J, leaving 9 bases between them. Germline CDR1 and CDR2: MNHNS and SASEGT. CDR3 bases: TGTGCCAGCAGTGGGCAGGGGCCCTACGAGCAGTACTTC. Residues: CASSGQGPYEQYF.

V and J are TRBV6-1 and TRBJ2-7; D might be TRBD2 (7 bases). Trimming took off 3 bases at V and 4 bases at J, with 16 bases between the two ends. Germline V gene data show CDR1 as MNHNS and CDR2 as SASEGT. The CDR3 totals 15 residues. The CDR3 loop is CASSELQGREYEQYF. The CDR3 DNA follows: TGTGCCAGCAGTGAGTTGCAGGGGAGGGAGTACGAGCAGTACTTC.

The gene calls are TRBV19 and TRBJ2-1; 8 nucleotides align to TRBD1. Germline loops: CDR1 LNHDA, CDR2 SQIVND (reference sequence). CDR3 length: 15 residues. J lost 0 bases, V lost 5 bases, and 3 bases had no gene match. For the CDR3, the DNA is TGTGCCAGTAGTCGAACAGGGGGCTCCTACAATGAGCAGTTCTTC. This translates into CASSRTGGSYNEQFF.

This clone was detected a few times. The V gene is TRBV5-1, the J gene TRBJ1-4, with 8 positions matching TRBD1. The CDR3 is made up of 15 amino acids. Germline V gene data show CDR1 as SGHRS and CDR2 as YFSETQ. V trimming: 2 bases; J trimming: 7 bases; junction bases outside the gene matches: 7. The CDR3 DNA is TGCGCCAGCAGCTTCCAGGGGGCGCGGAGTGAAAAACTGTTTTTT. Its translation: CASSFQGARSEKLFF.

The rearrangement joins TRBV4-2 to TRBJ2-3; 7 nucleotides align to TRBD2. Germline trimming cut 2 bases from V and 1 base from J; bases unmatched to any gene: 9. The germline gives CDR1 LGHNA, CDR2 YNFKEQ. The CDR3 extends over 17 amino acids. CDR3 sequence (DNA): TGTGCCAGCAGCCAACCGGGGGGACTATCTCGCACAGATACGCAGTATTTT. Protein product: CASSQPGGLSRTDTQYF.

The chain couples TRBV13 to TRBJ2-7, with TRBD2 matching over 15 bases. CDR3 length: 18 residues. Germline CDR1 reads PRHDT; CDR2 reads FYEKMQ (reference sequence). V lost 5 bases, J lost 5 bases, and 13 bases stayed unmatched. The CDR3 DNA reads as TGTGCCAGCAGCCGCCGGACTAGCGGGAGGGCCCTCGGGAACGAGCAGTACTTC. This gives the protein CASSRRTSGRALGNEQYF.

This clone came up once. The V and J genes are TRBV7-2 and TRBJ2-5; the D is unclear. V dropped 5 bases and J dropped 7 bases, with 11 bases sitting between them. The length of the CDR3 is 12 residues. Looked up from germline, CDR1 is SGHTA and CDR2 is FQGNSA. CDR3 sequence: CASSVGQVTQYF. In nucleotides, the CDR3 is TGTGCCAGCAGCGTCGGCCAGGTGACCCAGTACTTC. The whole variable domain, filled in from reference TRBV7-2 and TRBJ2-5, reads GAGVSQSPSNKVTEKGKDVELRCDPISGHTALYWYRQSLGQGLEFLIYFQGNSAPDKSGLPSDRFSAERTGGSVSTLTIQRTQQEDSAVYLCASSVGQVTQYFGPGTRLLVL.

This sequence joins TRBV11-2 and TRBJ2-5; 8 nucleotides line up with TRBD2. The junction had 9 bases not matched to a gene; V was cut back by 11 bases and J by 4 bases. CDR3 length: 13 amino acids. Germline V CDR1 and CDR2: SGHAT, FQNNGV. This CDR3 is CAVGEAGVETQYF. The CDR3 nucleotides are TGTGCCGTCGGGGAAGCGGGAGTAGAGACCCAGTACTTC.

V usage is TRBV11-1 and J usage is TRBJ2-4, with D possibly matching TRBD1 (6 bases). CDR1 is SGHAT and CDR2 is FQDESV in the germline V gene (reference sequence). The CDR3 length is 13 residues. V lost 5 bases to trimming and J lost 6 bases, with 11 bases between them. The CDR3 loop is CASSRTGLNIQYF. Here the CDR3 DNA reads TGTGCCAGCAGCCGAACAGGGTTAAACATTCAGTACTTC. Full variable domain (remainder filled in from reference TRBV11-1 and TRBJ2-4): EAEVAQSPRYKITEKSQAVAFWCDPISGHATLYWYRQILGQGPELLVQFQDESVVDDSQLPKDRFSAERLKGVDSTLKIQPAELGDSAMYLCASSRTGLNIQYFGAGTRLSVL.

The V and J genes are TRBV14 and TRBJ1-1; unclear D gene. CDR1 and CDR2 (germline): SGHDN, FVKESK. Trimming pared 4 bases from V and 11 bases from J, leaving 20 bases between. There are 14 residues in the CDR3. The CDR3 DNA reads TGTGCCAGCAGCCCTACTTACGCGACTCGGCGGGCTTTCTTT. The encoded protein is CASSPTYATRRAFF.